Below, 5 T cell receptor beta chains from the same sample are listed, as sequenced in a study of T-cell reconstitution after alpha-beta-depleted transplantation in children. A library of TCRbeta sequences, prepared with unique molecular identifiers, was generated. Each CDR3 protein is one row after TCRdb ran MiXCR on the PCR reads. The profile shows 490,000 or so distinct CDR3 sequences, roughly a tenth of them singletons. Specimen: PBMCs, collected before TCRalphabeta/CD19-depleted stem cell transplant. The receptors here all came from a child aged 2 to 10 with inherited bone marrow failure, due to receive a stem cell transplant.

This clonotype was observed many times. The chain employs TRBV25-1 and TRBJ2-7; D unresolved. This CDR3 is built from 14 residues. Deletions cut 7 bases from V and 0 bases from J, with 13 bases between. The germline V gene encodes CDR1 MGHDK and CDR2 SYGVNS. CDR3 in amino acids: CASIGPRSSYEQYF. CDR3 DNA: TGTGCCAGCATCGGACCCAGGAGCTCCTACGAGCAGTACTTC.

This clonotype has at least ten counts. V usage is TRBV5-1 and J usage is TRBJ2-1; 8 positions match TRBD2. The CDR3 covers 15 residues. V lost 3 bases to trimming and J lost 5 bases; unmatched junction nucleotides: 7. The germline V gene has CDR1 SGHRS and CDR2 YFSETQ. The CDR3 loop reads CASSYVAGPNNEQFF. In DNA form, the CDR3 reads TGCGCCAGCAGCTACGTAGCGGGACCCAACAATGAGCAGTTCTTC.

The genes are TRBV19 and TRBJ2-5, with TRBD1 identical over 7 bases. The CDR3 contains 16 residues. J was trimmed by 5 bases and V by 0 bases; bases with no gene match: 9. From germline, CDR1 is LNHDA and CDR2 SQIVND (reference sequence). For the CDR3, the DNA is TGTGCCAGTAGTATAGAGATTCCGGGACAGCAGGAGACCCAGTACTTC. This sequence encodes CASSIEIPGQQETQYF.

Only a few counts were recorded for this clonotype. The V call is TRBV20-1, the J call TRBJ1-5, with a tentative D call TRBD1 (5 bases). Germline CDR1 is DFQATT and CDR2 is SNEGSKA (reference sequence). Trimming removed 5 bases from V and 5 bases from J, with 25 bases in between. CDR3 length equals 17 residues. As DNA, the CDR3 is TGCAGTGCTGCCCCCCGCTTGCGGATAGGGGTTTATCAGCCCCAGCATTTT. Translating gives CSAAPRLRIGVYQPQHF.

This clonotype has a single count. V usage is TRBV12-3 or TRBV12-4 and J usage is TRBJ2-1; perhaps TRBD1 as D (5 bases). V was cut by 8 bases and J by 5 bases, with 31 bases left in between. This CDR3 contains 19 residues. The DNA of the CDR3 is TGTGCCAGCTGTCCCCATCAGGGTGGGCTAGGATCCAGCGACAATGAGCAGTTCTTC. As protein: CASCPHQGGLGSSDNEQFF.